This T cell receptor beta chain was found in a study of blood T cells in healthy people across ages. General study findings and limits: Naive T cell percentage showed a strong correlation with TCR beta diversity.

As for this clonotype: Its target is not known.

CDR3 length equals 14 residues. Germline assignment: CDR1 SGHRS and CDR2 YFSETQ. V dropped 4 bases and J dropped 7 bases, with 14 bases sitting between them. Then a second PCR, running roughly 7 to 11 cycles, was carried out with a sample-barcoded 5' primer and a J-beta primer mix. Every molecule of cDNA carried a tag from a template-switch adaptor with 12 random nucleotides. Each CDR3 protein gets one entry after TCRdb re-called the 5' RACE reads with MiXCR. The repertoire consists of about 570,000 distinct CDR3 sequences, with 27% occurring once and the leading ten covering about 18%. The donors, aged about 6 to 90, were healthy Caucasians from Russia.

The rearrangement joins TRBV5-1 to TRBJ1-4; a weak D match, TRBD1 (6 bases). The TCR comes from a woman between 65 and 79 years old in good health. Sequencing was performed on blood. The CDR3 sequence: CASSAQGQGEKLFF. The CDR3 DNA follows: TGCGCCAGCAGCGCCCAGGGGCAGGGTGAAAAACTGTTTTTT. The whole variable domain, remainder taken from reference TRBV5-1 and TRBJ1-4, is KAGVTQTPRYLIKTRGQQVTLSCSPISGHRSVSWYQQTPGQGLQFLFEYFSETQRNKGNFPGRFSGRQFSNSRSEMNVSTLELGDSALYLCASSAQGQGEKLFFGSGTQLSVL.